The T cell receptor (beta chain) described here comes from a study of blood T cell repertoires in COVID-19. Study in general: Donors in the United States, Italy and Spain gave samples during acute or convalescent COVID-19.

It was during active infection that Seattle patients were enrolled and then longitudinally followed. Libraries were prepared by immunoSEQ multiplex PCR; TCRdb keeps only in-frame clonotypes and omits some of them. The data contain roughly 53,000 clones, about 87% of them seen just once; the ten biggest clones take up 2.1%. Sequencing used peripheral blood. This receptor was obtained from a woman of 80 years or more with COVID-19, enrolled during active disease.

The CDR3: CSGKRGRRANEKLFF. The CDR3 nucleotides are TGCAGCGGAAAAAGGGGGCGGCGGGCTAATGAAAAACTGTTTTTT. The gene calls are TRBV29-1 and TRBJ1-4; 7 bases are a match to TRBD1. V lost 7 bases to trimming and J lost 3 bases; unmatched junction nucleotides: 11. CDR3 length: 15 amino acids. The germline gives CDR1 SQVTM, CDR2 ANQGSEA.